These T cell receptor beta chains were read from a single sample in a study of cytomegalovirus exposure and HLA in healthy donors. Assay used: immunoSEQ multiplex PCR; TCRdb lists only in-frame clones, some missing. This sample carries some 100,000 clones, around 76% of them seen once, and the ten largest clones take less than 15%. Sequencing was performed on PBMCs. These receptors were taken from a woman in her forties in good health and CMV-seropositive. The CDR3 runs from the conserved cysteine through the conserved F or W. The order of the fields is V gene, D gene, J gene, clone size, CDR3 DNA, CDR3 protein. D genes are given only for firm matches. Not all rows give a size; the values are once, few, many and, for expanded clones, a class.

v_gene: TRBV5-4
d_gene: NA
j_gene: TRBJ1-2
abundance: few
CDR3nt: TGTGCCAGCAGCTTGGACAGAAACTATGGCTACACCTTC
CDR3aa: CASSLDRNYGYTF

v_gene: TRBV6-6
d_gene: TRBD1
j_gene: TRBJ1-2
abundance: NA
CDR3nt: TGTGCCAGCAGTTTTCGACAGGGGGCGATCTATGGCTACACCTTC
CDR3aa: CASSFRQGAIYGYTF

v_gene: TRBV7-8
d_gene: TRBD1
j_gene: TRBJ2-1
abundance: NA
CDR3nt: TGTGCCAGCAGCTTACCCCAACAGGGGGCGCGTGAGCAGTTCTTC
CDR3aa: CASSLPQQGAREQFF

v_gene: TRBV5-4
d_gene: NA
j_gene: TRBJ2-3
abundance: NA
CDR3nt: TGTGCCAGCAGCTTGGCGGGCACAGATACGCAGTATTTT
CDR3aa: CASSLAGTDTQYF

v_gene: TRBV4-2
d_gene: NA
j_gene: TRBJ1-3
abundance: NA
CDR3nt: TGTGCCAGCAGCCAAGATCCTCGGTTTGGAAACACCATATATTTT
CDR3aa: CASSQDPRFGNTIYF

v_gene: TRBV30
d_gene: NA
j_gene: TRBJ1-6
abundance: NA
CDR3nt: TGTGCCTGGAGTGTAGGCGGGGGGTACTCACCCCTCCACTTT
CDR3aa: CAWSVGGGYSPLHF

v_gene: TRBV2
d_gene: NA
j_gene: TRBJ1-1
abundance: NA
CDR3nt: TGTGCCAGCAGGGCGGAGGGCACTGAAGCTTTCTTT
CDR3aa: CASRAEGTEAFF

v_gene: TRBV7-8
d_gene: TRBD1
j_gene: TRBJ1-1
abundance: once
CDR3nt: TGTGCCAGCAGCCCACAGGGGACTGAAGCTTTCTTT
CDR3aa: CASSPQGTEAFF

v_gene: TRBV5-1
d_gene: TRBD2
j_gene: TRBJ2-5
abundance: NA
CDR3nt: TGCGCCAGCAGCTTGGGAGGACTAGCCGGAAAAGAGACCCAGTACTTC
CDR3aa: CASSLGGLAGKETQYF

v_gene: TRBV18
d_gene: NA
j_gene: TRBJ1-5
abundance: NA
CDR3nt: TGTGCCAGCTCACCACTAGACAGGAATCAGCCCCAGCATTTT
CDR3aa: CASSPLDRNQPQHF

v_gene: TRBV5-6
d_gene: NA
j_gene: TRBJ2-5
abundance: NA
CDR3nt: TGTGCCAGCAGCTTAGTACAGCAAGAGACCCAGTACTTC
CDR3aa: CASSLVQQETQYF

v_gene: TRBV6-5
d_gene: NA
j_gene: TRBJ2-5
abundance: NA
CDR3nt: TGTGCCAGCAGGCAGTTCCAAGAGACCCAGTACTTC
CDR3aa: CASRQFQETQYF

v_gene: TRBV4-1
d_gene: TRBD2
j_gene: TRBJ2-2
abundance: NA
CDR3nt: TGCGCCAGCAGCCAAGATACCCGGGGGGATCTTTCCGGGGAGCTGTTTTTT
CDR3aa: CASSQDTRGDLSGELFF

v_gene: TRBV6-1
d_gene: TRBD1
j_gene: TRBJ1-1
abundance: few
CDR3nt: TGTGCCAGCAGTGTGGAGACAGGGGGTTTCGTGAACACTGAAGCTTTCTTT
CDR3aa: CASSVETGGFVNTEAFF

v_gene: TRBV2
d_gene: NA
j_gene: TRBJ2-1
abundance: NA
CDR3nt: TGTGCCAGCGGGGCCTCCTACAATGAGCAGTTCTTC
CDR3aa: CASGASYNEQFF

v_gene: TRBV7-8
d_gene: NA
j_gene: TRBJ2-7
abundance: few
CDR3nt: TGTGCCAGCAGCCGTTTAGAGAGGCAAACCTACGAGCAGTACTTC
CDR3aa: CASSRLERQTYEQYF

v_gene: TRBV18
d_gene: TRBD1
j_gene: TRBJ2-7
abundance: NA
CDR3nt: TGTGCCAGCTCACCACCGAAGTATGGGACAGGGGGATACGAGCAGTACTTC
CDR3aa: CASSPPKYGTGGYEQYF

v_gene: TRBV7-9
d_gene: NA
j_gene: TRBJ1-1
abundance: few
CDR3nt: TGTGCCAGCAGCTTAGCGCGGACACGAAACACTGAAGCTTTCTTT
CDR3aa: CASSLARTRNTEAFF

v_gene: TRBV10-1
d_gene: NA
j_gene: TRBJ2-3
abundance: NA
CDR3nt: TGCGCCAGCAGCACTAGCACAGATACGCAGTATTTT
CDR3aa: CASSTSTDTQYF

v_gene: TRBV6-5
d_gene: NA
j_gene: TRBJ2-5
abundance: few
CDR3nt: TGTGCCAGCAGTTATGGGGACTCACAGACCCAGTACTTC
CDR3aa: CASSYGDSQTQYF

v_gene: TRBV6-1
d_gene: TRBD1
j_gene: TRBJ1-6
abundance: NA
CDR3nt: TGTGCCAGCAGCCTAGACAGGGAATGGCGGCCCCTCCACTTT
CDR3aa: CASSLDREWRPLHF

v_gene: TRBV5-4
d_gene: NA
j_gene: TRBJ1-3
abundance: NA
CDR3nt: TGTGCCAGCAGCTTGGATTCGGGGAGTTCAAACACCATATATTTT
CDR3aa: CASSLDSGSSNTIYF

v_gene: TRBV18
d_gene: NA
j_gene: TRBJ1-5
abundance: NA
CDR3nt: TGTGCCAGCTCACCCCCGGCGTCACAGGTTCACAATCAGCCCCAGCATTTT
CDR3aa: CASSPPASQVHNQPQHF

v_gene: TRBV30
d_gene: TRBD1
j_gene: TRBJ1-1
abundance: NA
CDR3nt: TGTGCCTGGAGTGCAGGGGGCGGGGGCACTGAAGCTTTCTTT
CDR3aa: CAWSAGGGGTEAFF

v_gene: TRBV5-1
d_gene: NA
j_gene: TRBJ2-2
abundance: NA
CDR3nt: TGCGCCAGCAGCCCCCGGGACTTCCTAACCGGGGAGCTGTTTTTT
CDR3aa: CASSPRDFLTGELFF

v_gene: TRBV5-1
d_gene: TRBD2
j_gene: TRBJ2-1
abundance: NA
CDR3nt: TGCGCCAGCAGCCCACTAGCGGGGGGATACAATGAGCAGTTCTTC
CDR3aa: CASSPLAGGYNEQFF

v_gene: TRBV30
d_gene: NA
j_gene: TRBJ2-7
abundance: few
CDR3nt: TGTGCCTGGAGTGCGGGATTGGCGGACGAGCAGTACTTC
CDR3aa: CAWSAGLADEQYF

v_gene: TRBV5-4
d_gene: NA
j_gene: TRBJ2-5
abundance: NA
CDR3nt: TGTGCCAGCACGGTCGGTAAAGAGACCCAGTACTTC
CDR3aa: CASTVGKETQYF

v_gene: TRBV6-5
d_gene: TRBD1
j_gene: TRBJ2-7
abundance: NA
CDR3nt: TGTGCCAGCAGGCTTACAGGGGGGCCGACCTACGAGCAGTACTTC
CDR3aa: CASRLTGGPTYEQYF

v_gene: TRBV4-2
d_gene: NA
j_gene: TRBJ1-3
abundance: few
CDR3nt: TGTGCCAGCAGCCAAGATCGCGATACTTTCCCTGGAAACACCATATATTTT
CDR3aa: CASSQDRDTFPGNTIYF

v_gene: TRBV30
d_gene: TRBD2
j_gene: TRBJ2-1
abundance: NA
CDR3nt: TGTGCCTGGAGTGTATCTAGCGGGGGAGCATATGAGCAGTTCTTC
CDR3aa: CAWSVSSGGAYEQFF

v_gene: TRBV7-9
d_gene: NA
j_gene: TRBJ1-4
abundance: NA
CDR3nt: TGTGCCAGCAGCCTAAAAGTCACAGGCCCCCGAGAGAAAAAACTGTTTTTT
CDR3aa: CASSLKVTGPREKKLFF

v_gene: TRBV5-1
d_gene: NA
j_gene: TRBJ1-6
abundance: NA
CDR3nt: TGCGCCAGCAGCTTGGGGCCCTACGGAGGTTTATCACCCCTCCACTTT
CDR3aa: CASSLGPYGGLSPLHF

v_gene: TRBV19
d_gene: TRBD1
j_gene: TRBJ2-2
abundance: NA
CDR3nt: TGTGCCAGTAGAAGACAGGGTAGTCGTACCGGGGAGCTGTTTTTT
CDR3aa: CASRRQGSRTGELFF

v_gene: TRBV18
d_gene: NA
j_gene: TRBJ1-2
abundance: once
CDR3nt: TGTGCCAGCTCACCAACGACGGAGTATGGCTACACCTTC
CDR3aa: CASSPTTEYGYTF

v_gene: TRBV6-1
d_gene: TRBD2
j_gene: TRBJ2-5
abundance: NA
CDR3nt: TGTGCCAGCAGTACTGCGGGACTAGCGGAGACCCAGTACTTC
CDR3aa: CASSTAGLAETQYF

v_gene: TRBV18
d_gene: NA
j_gene: TRBJ1-1
abundance: NA
CDR3nt: TGTGCCAGCTCACGGGGGGGGATGAACACTGAAGCTTTCTTT
CDR3aa: CASSRGGMNTEAFF

v_gene: TRBV10-1
d_gene: TRBD2
j_gene: TRBJ2-3
abundance: few
CDR3nt: TGCGCCAGCACCGCCGCGGGGGGGCCATCAGATACGCAGTATTTT
CDR3aa: CASTAAGGPSDTQYF

v_gene: TRBV6-4
d_gene: NA
j_gene: TRBJ1-5
abundance: NA
CDR3nt: TGTGCCAGCAGTGACTCGCGGGGCAGTTGGCAGCCCCAGCATTTT
CDR3aa: CASSDSRGSWQPQHF

v_gene: TRBV25-1
d_gene: NA
j_gene: TRBJ1-2
abundance: NA
CDR3nt: TGTGCCAGCACTCTAACGGGGGGGAACTATGGCTACACCTTC
CDR3aa: CASTLTGGNYGYTF

v_gene: TRBV9
d_gene: NA
j_gene: TRBJ2-1
abundance: NA
CDR3nt: TGTGCCAGCAGCCGTTCAACCAACAACAATGAGCAGTTCTTC
CDR3aa: CASSRSTNNNEQFF

v_gene: TRBV27
d_gene: NA
j_gene: TRBJ1-6
abundance: NA
CDR3nt: TGTGCCAGCAGCACAGGAGTCGGTAATTCACCCCTCCACTTT
CDR3aa: CASSTGVGNSPLHF

v_gene: TRBV30
d_gene: TRBD2
j_gene: TRBJ2-3
abundance: few
CDR3nt: TGTGCCTGGACTAGCGGGGTAACAGATACGCAGTATTTT
CDR3aa: CAWTSGVTDTQYF

v_gene: TRBV7-2
d_gene: TRBD2
j_gene: TRBJ2-3
abundance: NA
CDR3nt: TGTGCCAGCAGCGCTAGCGGAGGGCAAGATACGCAGTATTTT
CDR3aa: CASSASGGQDTQYF

v_gene: TRBV9
d_gene: TRBD1
j_gene: TRBJ2-7
abundance: NA
CDR3nt: TGTGCCAGCAGCGTTGGACAGGGACAGCACGAGCAGTACTTC
CDR3aa: CASSVGQGQHEQYF

v_gene: TRBV30
d_gene: TRBD2
j_gene: TRBJ2-3
abundance: few
CDR3nt: TGTGCCTGGAGAAGGGCGGGGGCAGATACGCAGTATTTT
CDR3aa: CAWRRAGADTQYF